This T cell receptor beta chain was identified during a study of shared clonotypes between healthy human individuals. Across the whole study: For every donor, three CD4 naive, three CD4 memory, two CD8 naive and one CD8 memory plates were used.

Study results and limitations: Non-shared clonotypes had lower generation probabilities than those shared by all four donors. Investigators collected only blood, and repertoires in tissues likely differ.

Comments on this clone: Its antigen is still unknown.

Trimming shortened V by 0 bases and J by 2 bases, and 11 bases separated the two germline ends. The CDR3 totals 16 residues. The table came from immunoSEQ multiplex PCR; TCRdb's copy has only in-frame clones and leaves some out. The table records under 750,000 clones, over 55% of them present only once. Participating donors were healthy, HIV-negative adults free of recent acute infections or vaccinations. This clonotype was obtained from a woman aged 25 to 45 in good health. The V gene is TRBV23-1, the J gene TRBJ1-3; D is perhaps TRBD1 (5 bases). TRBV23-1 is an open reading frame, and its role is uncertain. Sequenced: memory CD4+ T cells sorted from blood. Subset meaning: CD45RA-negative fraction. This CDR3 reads CASSQSPGFPGNTIYF. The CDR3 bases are TGCGCCAGCAGTCAATCTCCAGGGTTCCCTGGAAACACCATATATTTT.